Listed below are T cell receptor beta chains from one sample, sequenced in a study of T cell responses to AZD1222 COVID-19 vaccine. TCRdb's copy holds only in-frame clones and misses some; the assay was immunoSEQ multiplex PCR. The sample holds roughly 100,000 clones; approximately 86% are singletons and the top ten take 3.3%. The sequencing used peripheral blood, collected 28 days after the second dose of the MenACWY control vaccine. All receptors come from an adult who received the MenACWY meningococcal vaccine as a control. CDR3s include the opening cysteine and the closing phenylalanine or tryptophan. A D gene is named only where the DNA matches it firmly. Clone size appears in some rows only: once, few, many, or a class for an expanded clone.

-	TRBV11-2	-	TRBJ2-1	15	CASSTHGTWGNEQFF	TGTGCCAGCAGCACGCACGGGACTTGGGGCAATGAGCAGTTCTTC
-	TRBV12-3/TRBV12-4	few	TRBJ2-3	11	CASSLEGTQYF	TGTGCCAGCAGTTTAGAGGGTACGCAGTATTTT
TRBD1	TRBV7-2	-	TRBJ1-2	16	CASSLGGTGYSRIYTF	TGTGCCAGCAGCTTAGGCGGGACAGGGTATTCTCGGATCTACACCTTC
TRBD1	TRBV28	-	TRBJ1-2	16	CASSSPARGQFYGYTF	TGTGCCAGCTCTTCCCCGGCCAGGGGGCAGTTCTATGGCTACACCTTC
-	TRBV28	-	TRBJ1-2	13	CASSPGTGYGYTF	TGTGCCAGCAGTCCCGGGACGGGATATGGCTACACCTTC
TRBD1	TRBV29-1	-	TRBJ1-4	14	CSVKTGTGSEKLFF	TGCAGCGTCAAGACCGGGACAGGGAGTGAAAAACTGTTTTTT
TRBD1	TRBV7-8	-	TRBJ1-4	15	CASRPDRGGNEKLFF	TGTGCCAGCAGGCCCGACAGGGGAGGGAATGAAAAACTGTTTTTT
-	TRBV5-1	-	TRBJ1-1	13	CASSLTGNTEAFF	TGCGCCAGCAGCTTGACGGGGAACACTGAAGCTTTCTTT
-	TRBV28	-	TRBJ1-6	12	CASSLILSPLHF	TGTGCCAGCAGTTTAATTTTATCACCCCTCCACTTT
-	TRBV30	-	TRBJ2-3	12	CAWMGGGDTQYF	TGTGCCTGGATGGGAGGCGGAGATACGCAGTATTTT
-	TRBV5-1	-	TRBJ2-5	15	CASSSQLAGQETQYF	TGCGCCAGCAGCTCCCAACTAGCTGGCCAAGAGACCCAGTACTTC
TRBD2	TRBV6-5	-	TRBJ2-7	15	CASSYLAGKVYEQYF	TGTGCCAGCAGTTATCTAGCGGGGAAAGTGTACGAGCAGTACTTC
-	TRBV28	-	TRBJ1-5	14	CASSETGSNQPQHF	TGTGCCAGCAGTGAGACAGGTAGCAATCAGCCCCAGCATTTT
-	TRBV28	once	TRBJ2-1	15	CASSFGGGARREQFF	TGTGCCAGCAGTTTCGGTGGGGGGGCCAGACGAGAGCAGTTCTTC
TRBD1	TRBV7-9	-	TRBJ1-5	16	CASSLGDRGRNQPQHF	TGTGCCAGCAGCCTGGGGGACAGGGGGCGAAATCAGCCCCAGCATTTT
TRBD2	TRBV19	-	TRBJ2-7	15	CASASLAGDAYEQYF	TGTGCCAGTGCGTCTCTAGCGGGGGACGCCTACGAGCAGTACTTC
-	TRBV7-2	-	TRBJ2-3	14	CASSPDRTADTQYF	TGTGCCAGCAGCCCGGACAGAACAGCAGATACGCAGTATTTT
TRBD2	TRBV6-5	-	TRBJ2-3	15	CASSSASGGTDTQYF	TGTGCCAGCAGTTCCGCTAGCGGGGGCACAGATACGCAGTATTTT
-	TRBV25-1	-	TRBJ1-4	17	CASSERPQDSVNEKLFF	TGTGCCAGCAGTGAAAGACCCCAGGACAGTGTTAATGAAAAACTGTTTTTT
TRBD2	TRBV15	-	TRBJ2-1	15	CATSRGSGGNNEQFF	TGTGCCACCAGCAGAGGTAGCGGGGGAAACAATGAGCAGTTCTTC
-	TRBV7-2	-	TRBJ2-7	13	CASSLDSSVESYF	TGTGCCAGCAGCTTAGATTCTAGCGTCGAGTCGTACTTC
-	TRBV2	-	TRBJ1-3	15	CASTGTATRGNTIYF	TGTGCCAGCACTGGGACGGCCACTCGGGGAAACACCATATATTTT
-	TRBV24-1	-	TRBJ2-7	13	CATSEPGQAEQYF	TGTGCCACCAGTGAACCCGGACAAGCCGAGCAGTACTTC
-	TRBV29-1	-	TRBJ1-4	14	CSVAVVAGKEKLFF	TGCAGCGTTGCGGTTGTGGCAGGGAAGGAAAAACTGTTTTTT
-	TRBV7-2	-	TRBJ2-7	12	CASSSQPYEQYF	TGTGCCAGCAGCTCCCAGCCGTACGAGCAGTACTTC
-	TRBV15	-	TRBJ1-2	14	CATSRDQLEVSYTF	TGTGCCACCAGCAGAGATCAGTTGGAGGTGAGCTACACCTTC
-	TRBV3-1/TRBV3-2	-	TRBJ1-5	13	CASSYQGSYPQHF	TGTGCCAGCAGCTACCAGGGGAGCTATCCCCAGCATTTT
TRBD1	TRBV19	-	TRBJ1-1	15	CASRMGTGRHTEAFF	TGTGCCAGTAGGATGGGGACAGGCCGGCACACTGAAGCTTTCTTT
TRBD2	TRBV5-4	-	TRBJ2-3	20	CASSSLPGLAGGLSIDTQYF	TGTGCCAGCAGCTCTCTCCCGGGACTAGCGGGGGGGCTTAGTATAGATACGCAGTATTTT
-	TRBV7-2	once	TRBJ2-3	14	CASSPGGGSVTQYF	TGTGCCAGCAGCCCAGGTGGGGGGAGCGTTACGCAGTATTTT
TRBD1	TRBV7-3	-	TRBJ2-3	16	CASSSQPGQSTDTQYF	TGTGCCAGCAGCTCGCAACCGGGACAGAGCACAGATACGCAGTATTTT
TRBD2	TRBV6-1	-	TRBJ2-5	16	CASSVTSGGSQETQYF	TGTGCCAGCAGTGTGACTAGCGGGGGCAGCCAAGAGACCCAGTACTTC
TRBD2	TRBV2	-	TRBJ2-3	14	CASNGRGGSDTQYF	TGTGCCAGCAACGGGCGGGGGGGCTCAGATACGCAGTATTTT
TRBD1	TRBV15	-	TRBJ1-3	18	CATSRGLDRELSGNTIYF	TGTGCCACCAGCAGAGGTCTCGACAGGGAATTATCTGGAAACACCATATATTTT
-	TRBV28	once	TRBJ2-7	14	CASSLRQVSYEQYF	TGTGCCAGCAGTTTAAGACAGGTCTCCTACGAGCAGTACTTC
-	TRBV30	-	TRBJ1-4	13	CAWSRQAGEKLFF	TGTGCCTGGAGTCGACAGGCGGGGGAAAAACTGTTTTTT
-	TRBV3-1/TRBV3-2	-	TRBJ1-1	13	CASSPFSNTEAFF	TGTGCCAGCAGCCCCTTTTCGAACACTGAAGCTTTCTTT
-	TRBV6-5	-	TRBJ2-7	15	CASSYIGGLKYEQYF	TGTGCCAGCAGTTACATCGGGGGGCTTAAATACGAGCAGTACTTC
TRBD1	TRBV11-3	-	TRBJ2-5	15	CASSLTGQGQETQYF	TGTGCCAGCAGCTTAACGGGACAGGGGCAAGAGACCCAGTACTTC
TRBD1	TRBV6-5	-	TRBJ1-1	15	CASSYGGQGVVGAFF	TGTGCCAGCAGTTACGGTGGACAGGGGGTTGTTGGAGCTTTCTTT
-	TRBV5-1	-	TRBJ2-2	13	CASSLGGTGELFF	TGCGCCAGCAGCTTGGGCGGAACCGGGGAGCTGTTTTTT
-	TRBV28	-	TRBJ2-2	14	CASSLQQGLRELFF	TGTGCCAGCAGCCTCCAACAGGGACTGAGGGAGCTGTTTTTT
TRBD1	TRBV5-4	-	TRBJ1-3	15	CASSRQGSTGNTIYF	TGTGCCAGCAGCCGACAGGGGTCGACTGGAAACACCATATATTTT
-	TRBV5-6	once	TRBJ2-3	11	CASTLGDTQYF	TGTGCCAGCACTCTAGGCGATACGCAGTATTTT
-	TRBV27	-	TRBJ2-2	14	CASSPSFGTGELFF	TGTGCCAGCAGTCCCTCATTTGGAACCGGGGAGCTGTTTTTT
-	TRBV9	-	TRBJ2-5	15	CASSVEPDGGETQYF	TGTGCCAGCAGCGTAGAACCAGATGGGGGCGAGACCCAGTACTTC